This TCR beta chain stems from a study of shared clonotypes between healthy human individuals. The CDR3 length is 13 residues. The germline V gene encodes CDR1 SGHRS and CDR2 YFSETQ. V was clipped by 0 bases and J by 9 bases, with 13 bases between them. The naive CD8 fraction comprised CD45RO-negative cells positively selected for CCR7 and excluded terminally differentiated effector memory CD45RA+ cells. The method was immunoSEQ multiplex PCR; TCRdb's version includes in-frame clones alone and lacks a portion of them. The sample holds about 2.2 million clones, about 93% seen once. Sequencing input: naive CD8+ T cells from PBMCs. The chain combines TRBV5-1 with TRBJ2-7; D remains unclear. The clonotype was recovered from a man between 18 and 29 years old in good health. Some clones in this sample may be carry-over from other donors' samples. CDR3 coding DNA: TGCGCCAGCAGCTTGGCCCTGGGTTCGGGGCAGTACTTC. Amino acids: CASSLALGSGQYF.